The T cell receptor beta chain described here comes from a study of CD8 T cells in Susac syndrome. Sequencing targeted TCR beta in blood CD8+ and CD4+ T cells. In the multiple sclerosis control group, patients were treatment-naive and had stable or active relapsing-remitting disease. Reverse transcription of 0.5 to 1 ug RNA was performed with random hexamers. The immunoSEQ assay covered 54 Vbeta and 13 Jbeta segments for CDR3. TCRdb independently ran MiXCR on the immunoSEQ multiplex PCR reads; one entry per CDR3 protein. The table includes 250,000 to 300,000 distinct CDR3 sequences, around 85% detected once. Germline V gives CDR1 SGHNT, CDR2 YYREEE (reference sequence). The CDR3 spans 13 residues. V was clipped by 4 bases and J by 7 bases, with 9 bases between them.

The chain combines TRBV5-4 with TRBJ1-6, with no clear D. The source of this sequence is a human donor with multiple sclerosis. Sequencing used CD8+ T cells from PBMCs. This chain's CDR3 is CASSAGPNSPLHF. The CDR3 coding sequence is TGTGCCAGCAGCGCCGGACCCAATTCACCCCTCCACTTT.